Listed below are T cell receptor beta chains from one sample, sequenced in a study of T cells after yellow fever vaccination. TCRdb re-derived calls from the 5' RACE reads in MiXCR, one entry per CDR3 protein. The table records roughly 520,000 distinct CDR3 sequences, just over 20% of them present only once. Sequencing used PBMCs, obtained roughly 20 days after the first yellow fever vaccination. These receptors were obtained from a man aged 18-30 years who received the YFV17D yellow fever vaccine. Each CDR3 is given with its conserved first and last residue. D genes are given only for firm matches. Part of the rows lack a size; the others show once, few, many or a class for expanded clones.

V gene	clone size	D gene	J gene	CDR3 protein	CDR3 DNA
TRBV5-1	-	TRBD1	TRBJ1-1	CASSGGQGSTEAFF	TGCGCCAGCAGCGGGGGACAGGGCAGCACTGAAGCTTTCTTT
TRBV10-1	-	-	TRBJ2-1	CASSGGQGPRSAGGPNYNEQFF	TGCGCCAGCAGTGGGGGGCAGGGGCCGCGCTCGGCCGGGGGCCCTAATTACAATGAGCAGTTCTTC
TRBV12-3/TRBV12-4	-	-	TRBJ2-5	CASSLGASETQYF	TGTGCCAGCAGTTTAGGAGCGTCGGAGACCCAGTACTTC
TRBV27	-	-	TRBJ2-5	CASSLSQTQYF	TGTGCCAGCAGTTTATCTCAGACCCAGTACTTC
TRBV7-3	-	-	TRBJ1-6	CASSLRGQGDSPLHF	TGTGCCAGCAGCTTAAGAGGGCAGGGAGATTCACCCCTCCACTTT
TRBV6-4	-	TRBD1	TRBJ2-2	CASSNTPLGTGVITGELFF	TGTGCCAGCAGTAACACCCCGTTGGGGACAGGGGTGATCACCGGGGAGCTGTTTTTT
TRBV11-2	-	-	TRBJ1-6	CASSLGGGVGSPLHF	TGTGCCAGCAGCTTAGGCGGGGGCGTTGGGTCACCCCTCCACTTT
TRBV5-1	-	TRBD2	TRBJ2-5	CASSSGTSGFKETQYF	TGCGCCAGCAGTTCCGGGACTAGCGGCTTTAAAGAGACCCAGTACTTC
TRBV12-3/TRBV12-4	few	-	TRBJ2-3	CASSLDPGVDTQYF	TGTGCCAGCAGTTTAGACCCGGGGGTCGATACGCAGTATTTT
TRBV4-1	few	-	TRBJ1-5	CASSQQQNPPGQPQHF	TGCGCCAGCAGCCAACAACAAAACCCCCCGGGACAGCCCCAGCATTTT
TRBV4-3	once	-	TRBJ2-3	CASSQEVKDTQYF	TGCGCCAGCAGCCAAGAAGTTAAGGATACGCAGTATTTT
TRBV4-1	-	-	TRBJ2-3	CASSQATPGRGQGDTQYF	TGCGCCAGCAGCCAAGCTACTCCGGGACGGGGGCAGGGAGATACGCAGTATTTT
TRBV2	many	TRBD1	TRBJ2-2	CASSDPIRGQTNTGELFF	TGTGCCAGCAGTGATCCTATCCGGGGACAGACGAACACCGGGGAGCTGTTTTTT
TRBV30	few	-	TRBJ2-2	CAWSVLGYTGELFF	TGTGCCTGGAGTGTACTCGGCTACACCGGGGAGCTGTTTTTT
TRBV6-2/TRBV6-3	few	-	TRBJ1-5	CASSSGGEGQPQHF	TGTGCCAGCAGTTCTGGGGGCGAGGGTCAGCCCCAGCATTTT
TRBV7-2	-	-	TRBJ1-5	CASSLIGAAGESQPQHF	TGTGCCAGCAGCTTAATCGGTGCGGCCGGGGAAAGTCAGCCCCAGCATTTT
TRBV10-3	few	TRBD1	TRBJ2-7	CAIRLTGGTREQYF	TGTGCCATCAGGTTGACAGGGGGGACCCGCGAGCAGTACTTC
TRBV27	few	TRBD1	TRBJ1-1	CASSSRQGVTEAFF	TGTGCCAGCAGTTCCCGACAGGGGGTCACTGAAGCTTTCTTT
TRBV6-1	few	-	TRBJ1-3	CASSQTGSVGTIYF	TGTGCCAGCAGTCAGACAGGCTCCGTCGGCACCATATATTTT
TRBV7-6	-	-	TRBJ2-4	CASSSPADQQGNIQYF	TGTGCCAGCAGCTCCCCCGCCGATCAGCAGGGAAACATTCAGTACTTC
TRBV27	-	TRBD2	TRBJ2-7	CASSFAGTSGDEQYF	TGTGCCAGCAGTTTCGCAGGGACTAGCGGGGACGAGCAGTACTTC
TRBV25-1	-	TRBD1	TRBJ2-3	CASSGGGFHTQYF	TGTGCCAGCAGTGGAGGGGGCTTCCATACGCAGTATTTT
TRBV9	few	-	TRBJ1-2	CASSTNSLNYGYTF	TGTGCCAGCAGCACAAACAGCTTGAACTATGGCTACACCTTC
TRBV12-3/TRBV12-4	-	-	TRBJ2-5	CASSPPGTGRTQYF	TGTGCCAGCAGTCCCCCCGGGACGGGAAGGACCCAGTACTTC
TRBV3-1	few	-	TRBJ1-5	CASSPEGYSNQPQHF	TGTGCCAGCAGCCCAGAGGGATATAGCAATCAGCCCCAGCATTTT
TRBV5-4	-	TRBD1	TRBJ2-5	CASSLAGTGSQETQYF	TGTGCCAGCAGCTTGGCCGGGACAGGATCCCAAGAGACCCAGTACTTC
TRBV7-2	-	-	TRBJ2-5	CASSPTPPETQYF	TGTGCCAGCAGCCCCACCCCCCCAGAGACCCAGTACTTC
TRBV12-3/TRBV12-4	-	-	TRBJ1-1	CASSASENTEAFF	TGTGCCAGCAGTGCCTCAGAGAACACTGAAGCTTTCTTT
TRBV28	-	-	TRBJ2-5	CASGGQPQETQYF	TGTGCCAGCGGCGGGCAGCCCCAAGAGACCCAGTACTTC
TRBV7-9	-	-	TRBJ1-1	CASSLRGGSTEAFF	TGTGCCAGCAGCTTGAGGGGAGGGTCCACTGAAGCTTTCTTT
TRBV5-1	many	-	TRBJ1-2	CASSLAQEQYGYTF	TGCGCCAGCAGCTTGGCCCAGGAGCAGTATGGCTACACCTTC
TRBV6-2/TRBV6-3	-	-	TRBJ2-3	CASSYADHTDTQYF	TGTGCCAGCAGTTATGCGGACCACACAGATACGCAGTATTTT
TRBV10-1	-	TRBD1	TRBJ1-5	CASSPSPPGQGIFKRNQPQHF	TGCGCCAGCAGTCCATCGCCGCCCGGACAGGGAATTTTCAAGCGGAATCAGCCCCAGCATTTT